Sequencing of this T cell receptor (beta chain) was carried out in a study of T-cell reconstitution after alpha-beta-depleted transplantation in children. Researchers prepared the TCRbeta library using unique molecular identifiers, the study reports. MiXCR, run by TCRdb on the PCR reads, gives a single entry per CDR3 protein. Altogether about 610,000 distinct CDR3 sequences are present, approximately 10% being singletons, with the ten largest covering 3.5% to 5%. CDR3 size: 14 residues. In germline, CDR1 is SQVTM, CDR2 ANQGSEA. The trim removed 6 bases at V and 2 bases at J, leaving 5 bases unmatched.

This chain uses TRBV29-1 with TRBJ2-2; 8 bases line up with TRBD1. The origin of this receptor is a human donor who donated a stem cell graft to a child with acute myeloid leukemia. This specimen was PBMCs from the stem cell graft donor, taken from the stem cell graft. The CDR3 DNA follows: TGCAGCGTAGAGGGACAGGACAACACCGGGGAGCTGTTTTTT. Encoded protein: CSVEGQDNTGELFF.